These T cell receptor beta chains were read from a single sample in a study of blood T cell repertoires in COVID-19. Data came from immunoSEQ multiplex PCR; TCRdb stores just in-frame clones and leaves some out. The sample lists about 97,000 clones; 80% to 90% were seen once. Sequencing was carried out using peripheral blood. The origin of the receptors is a human donor in a cohort sampled during active COVID-19. CDR3s include the opening cysteine and the closing phenylalanine or tryptophan. A D gene is named only where the DNA matches it firmly. Not all rows give a size; the values are once, few, many and, for expanded clones, a class.

DNA,CDR3,V,length,D,J,size
TGTGCCAGCAGCCTGGGGAGCGGGAGGGCCCAATTTGAGCAGTTCTTC,CASSLGSGRAQFEQFF,TRBV5-6,16,TRBD2,TRBJ2-1,-
TGTGCCAGCAGCTCTCAAGAGACCCAGTACTTC,CASSSQETQYF,TRBV7-3,11,-,TRBJ2-5,-
TGTGCCAGCAGCCCAACGGGAGCTAGCCGGAGCTACGAGCAGTACTTC,CASSPTGASRSYEQYF,TRBV2,16,-,TRBJ2-7,-
TGTGCCAGCAGCTTAGGTGCGGGCTTCTATGGCTACATCTTC,CASSLGAGFYGYIF,TRBV7-2,14,-,TRBJ1-2,-
TGTGCCAGCAGTGAAGCATCCAGCGGGCGGGGAGATACGCAGTATTTT,CASSEASSGRGDTQYF,TRBV6-1,16,-,TRBJ2-3,-
TGTGCCAGCAGCTTGGGAGGGAGCACTGAAGCTTTCTTT,CASSLGGSTEAFF,TRBV5-5,13,-,TRBJ1-1,-
TGTGCCAGCAGCGACATTCAAAGACAGTCTGCCAGGATTAACTATGGCTACACCTTC,CASSDIQRQSARINYGYTF,TRBV3-1/TRBV3-2,19,-,TRBJ1-2,-
TGTGCAAGTCGCCTACCCATTGGGACTAGCCTTAACAATGAGCAGTTCTTC,CASRLPIGTSLNNEQFF,TRBV12-2,17,-,TRBJ2-1,-
TGTGCCAGCAGCGCCACGGGACTAGCGGGCTCTTGGGACGAGCAGTACTTC,CASSATGLAGSWDEQYF,TRBV13,17,TRBD2,TRBJ2-7,-
TGTGCCAGCAGACAGAACTCGGACAGGGAATTGTACTTC,CASRQNSDRELYF,TRBV7-9,13,TRBD1,TRBJ2-7,-
TGTGCCAGCAGCTATAGCACACCGGCCGACACTGAAGCTTTCTTT,CASSYSTPADTEAFF,TRBV5-5,15,-,TRBJ1-1,-
TGTGCCAGCAGCTTAACCGGACTAAATTACAATGAGCAGTTCTTC,CASSLTGLNYNEQFF,TRBV7-2,15,-,TRBJ2-1,few
TGTGCCAGCAGCTTTCTGTCCGGCGGGGGCACAGATACGCAGTATTTT,CASSFLSGGGTDTQYF,TRBV7-9,16,-,TRBJ2-3,-
TGTGCCAGCGGGCGGAAGACAGGGCCGGAGACCCAGTACTTC,CASGRKTGPETQYF,TRBV6-5,14,TRBD1,TRBJ2-5,-
TGTGCCAGCAGCCCCCCAGGGGAACGCACTGAAGCTTTCTTT,CASSPPGERTEAFF,TRBV7-8,14,-,TRBJ1-1,-
TGCGCCAGCAGCCCCCGGGACAGGAATGGCTACACCTTC,CASSPRDRNGYTF,TRBV5-1,13,TRBD1,TRBJ1-2,once
TGTGCCAGCAGTCCCGGGACAGGCGACGAGCAGTACTTC,CASSPGTGDEQYF,TRBV6-2/TRBV6-3,13,TRBD1,TRBJ2-7,-
TGTGCCAGCAGCCCAGGGGGACAGGGACGCTATGGCTACACCTTC,CASSPGGQGRYGYTF,TRBV13,15,TRBD1,TRBJ1-2,-
TGTGCCAGCAGGCGGGGGCTTAACGAAAAACTGTTTTTT,CASRRGLNEKLFF,TRBV5-6,13,-,TRBJ1-4,-
TGTGCCAGCAGCGTAGGGCAGAACCCCTACGAGCAGTACTTC,CASSVGQNPYEQYF,TRBV9,14,-,TRBJ2-7,-
TGTGCCTATGCGTCAGGGGTCGAGAACACTGAAGCTTTCTTT,CAYASGVENTEAFF,TRBV30,14,-,TRBJ1-1,-
TGCGCCAGCAGCGATGACAGTAACCGCCAGTTCTTC,CASSDDSNRQFF,TRBV5-1,12,-,TRBJ2-1,-
TGTGCCAGCAGCGTAGGCGGGACTAATGAAAAACTGTTTTTT,CASSVGGTNEKLFF,TRBV9,14,-,TRBJ1-4,-
TGTGCCAGCAGCTTGCCTTTGGGCCCCACCAGGGGAGAGACCCAGTACTTC,CASSLPLGPTRGETQYF,TRBV7-9,17,-,TRBJ2-5,-
TGTGCCAGCAGCCAAGAAACCAGGGGCGGTGCCACCTACAATGAGCAGTTCTTC,CASSQETRGGATYNEQFF,TRBV4-2,18,-,TRBJ2-1,-
TGCGCCAGCAGCTTGGGCGGGGGCGTGGGAAATTCACCCCTCCACTTT,CASSLGGGVGNSPLHF,TRBV5-1,16,-,TRBJ1-6,-
TGTGCCAGCAGGTACGGGACAGGATTTGAACTGTTTTTT,CASRYGTGFELFF,TRBV12-3/TRBV12-4,13,TRBD1,TRBJ1-4,-
TGTGCCATCAGTGGGGAGCGGCCGGGCCCCTACAATGAGCAGTTCTTC,CAISGERPGPYNEQFF,TRBV10-3,16,-,TRBJ2-1,-
TGTGCCAGCAGCGCCACAGACAGGGGTGAGCAGTACTTC,CASSATDRGEQYF,TRBV9,13,TRBD1,TRBJ2-7,-